One sample yielded the 32 T cell receptor beta chains listed below, sequenced in a study of T cells in Graves' hyperthyroidism and ophthalmopathy. RNA transcripts served as the template for amplifying TCR beta CDR3 regions. The primer set for the first-round RT-PCR of the TCR CDR3 was HTBI. TCRdb re-analysed the multiplex PCR reads in MiXCR, keeping a single row per CDR3 protein. Here the sample spans about 98,000 distinct CDR3 sequences, approximately 42% being singletons. Material for sequencing was peripheral blood or thyroid tissue (not recorded which). The receptors shown here come from a woman in her twenties or thirties with Graves' hyperthyroidism.

In this sample, this clonotype turned up many times. The CDR3 coding sequence is TGTGCCAGCAGTTTTCTTCAAGCGGGAGGGGAGACCCAGTACTTC. It translates to CASSFLQAGGETQYF. The chain employs TRBV28 and TRBJ2-5; TRBD2 matches at 10 bases. CDR1 and CDR2 from the germline V gene are MDHEN and SYDVKM. The CDR3 totals 15 residues. Losses at the gene ends were 3 bases for V and 5 bases for J; bases not matched to a gene: 6.

This clonotype was detected ten times or more. The J gene is TRBJ2-7, the V gene TRBV5-1, with D perhaps TRBD1 or TRBD2 (5 bases each). The CDR3 has 15 amino acids. V lost 4 bases and J lost 3, with 17 bases in between. CDR1 SGHRS and CDR2 YFSETQ come from the germline V gene. The CDR3 spells CASSLTTGTDYEQYF. CDR3 sequence (DNA): TGCGCCAGCAGCCTAACTACCGGGACGGACTACGAGCAGTACTTC.

The chain links TRBV20-1 to TRBJ1-2; D possibly corresponds to TRBD1 (5 bases). There are 14 residues in the CDR3. Germline values: CDR1 DFQATT, CDR2 SNEGSKA (reference sequence). V lost 3 bases to trimming and J lost 5 bases, with 16 bases between them. This chain's CDR3 is CSARPQGVDYGYTF. The CDR3 DNA follows: TGCAGTGCTAGGCCCCAGGGCGTAGATTATGGCTACACCTTC.

This clonotype was counted ten times or more. The chain has TRBV10-3 and TRBJ2-2; no clear D gene. Germline assignment: CDR1 ENHRY and CDR2 SYGVKD. This CDR3 has 19 residues. V lost 2 bases and J lost 9, with 28 bases in between. This CDR3 is CAISETIASGSVFYRELFF. For the CDR3, the DNA is TGTGCCATCAGTGAGACCATTGCCTCCGGATCCGTATTTTATCGGGAGCTGTTTTTT.

Regarding this clonotype: Since the CDR3 does not end with the conserved phenylalanine or tryptophan, this likely comes from a read error. V usage is TRBV2 and J usage is TRBJ1-1; D is undetermined. The CDR3 has 14 amino acids. Germline V gene sequence: CDR1 SNHLY, CDR2 FYNNEI. Trimming left V 5 bases short and J 1 base short, with 11 bases between. CDR3 amino acids: CASSKNGPNTEAFL. CDR3 nucleotide sequence: TGTGCCAGCAGTAAAAACGGACCGAACACTGAAGCTTTCCTT.

J is TRBJ2-2 and V is TRBV10-3; perhaps TRBD2 as D (6 bases). The CDR3 extends over 15 amino acids. CDR1 and CDR2 from the germline V gene are ENHRY and SYGVKD. With 4 bases removed from V and 4 bases from J, the gap between germline ends came to 13 bases. In DNA, the CDR3 is TGTGCCATCAGTGTGGAGGGGATGATCACCGGGGAGCTGTTTTTT. Encoded protein: CAISVEGMITGELFF.

This clonotype was recorded many times. This chain uses TRBV5-1 with TRBJ1-6; D is uncertain. The germline gives CDR1 SGHRS, CDR2 YFSETQ. The V end was cut by 0 bases, the J end by 8 bases, with 12 bases between. This CDR3 contains 15 residues. For the CDR3, the DNA is TGCGCCAGCAGCTTGGCCATCCGCGGGGATTCACCCCTCCACTTT. Its protein is CASSLAIRGDSPLHF.

The chain uses TRBV5-4 and TRBJ2-7, with 9 bases aligning to TRBD1. Germline CDR1 reads SGHNT; CDR2 reads YYREEE (reference sequence). The V gene end was trimmed by 3 bases and the J gene end by 3 bases; junction bases not matched to a gene: 7. This CDR3 contains 15 residues. CDR3 bases: TGTGCCAGCAGCTCGGGGACAGGGTGGCACTACGAGCAGTACTTC. It codes for CASSSGTGWHYEQYF.

This clonotype has at least ten counts. The chain combines TRBV20-1 with TRBJ1-1; D remains ambiguous. In germline, CDR1 is DFQATT, CDR2 SNEGSKA (reference sequence). The CDR3 sequence is 15 residues long. V lost 0 bases and J 1 base, leaving 12 bases between the germline ends. Here the CDR3 DNA reads TGCAGTGCTAGAGATTACGTCGGAGCGAACACTGAAGCTTTCTTT. It yields the protein CSARDYVGANTEAFF.

In its sample, this clonotype was seen many times. The CDR3, as DNA: TGTGCCAGCAGTATGGGACAGGGAAGAGATGAAAAACTGTTTTTT. It specifies CASSMGQGRDEKLFF. This sequence joins TRBV6-5 and TRBJ1-4, with 9 bases fitting TRBD1. The germline V gene has CDR1 MNHEY and CDR2 SVGAGI. The CDR3 is made up of 15 amino acids. V lost 5 bases to trimming and J lost 6 bases; unmatched junction nucleotides: 7.

This clonotype showed up just a few times. The CDR3 here is CASSVGGPNQPQHF. The CDR3 nucleotides are TGTGCCAGCAGCGTAGGGGGGCCTAATCAGCCCCAGCATTTT. The gene calls are TRBV9 and TRBJ1-5; D is perhaps TRBD1 (6 bases). The germline V gene has CDR1 SGDLS and CDR2 YYNGEE. The CDR3 is made up of 14 amino acids. V lost 0 bases to trimming and J lost 4 bases, with 8 bases between them.

As to this clonotype: No conserved phenylalanine or tryptophan ends this CDR3, so it is likely a read error. The chain carries TRBV7-9 and TRBJ2-2; tentative D call: TRBD2 (6 bases). There are 14 residues in the CDR3. V was clipped by 9 bases and J by 4 bases, with 15 bases between them. CDR1 is SEHNR and CDR2 is FQNEAQ in the germline V gene (reference sequence). The CDR3 DNA sequence: TGTGCCAGTAGTCCGGGACTCAGCACCGGGGAGCTGTTTTCT. Protein product: CASSPGLSTGELFS.

On this clonotype: This may arise from a read error, as a much more abundant clone is one base away. The chain carries TRBV4-1 and TRBJ2-3; TRBD2 is a possible D gene (5 bases). CDR3 length: 16 amino acids. V was cut by 5 bases and J by 2 bases, with 17 bases left in between. The V gene's germline CDR1 is MGHRA and CDR2 YSYEKL. CDR3 region: CASSNYPREHTDTQYF. The CDR3 nucleotides read TGCGCCAGCAGCAATTACCCTAGGGAGCACACAGATACGCAGTATTTT.

The genes are TRBV20-1 and TRBJ2-5; 7 nucleotides match TRBD1. Per the germline V gene, CDR1 is DFQATT and CDR2 is SNEGSKA (reference sequence). This CDR3 spans 15 amino acids. V was pared by 0 bases and J by 2 bases, with 6 bases of the junction left unmatched. CDR3 sequence reads: CSARENRGGQETQYF. The CDR3 nucleotides read TGCAGTGCTAGAGAAAACAGGGGTGGGCAAGAGACCCAGTACTTC.

This clonotype came up many times. The rearrangement uses TRBV5-6 and TRBJ2-2; 9 bases are shared with TRBD1. The CDR3 contains 16 residues. With 5 bases clipped from V and 5 bases from J, the junction kept 10 bases outside the gene matches. The germline CDR1 and CDR2 sequences are SGHDT and YYEEEE. CDR3 protein: CASRFSPGQGTGELFF. The CDR3 DNA follows: TGTGCCAGCAGGTTCTCTCCCGGACAGGGGACCGGGGAGCTGTTTTTT.

This clonotype was observed at least ten times. The V gene is TRBV11-1, the J gene TRBJ2-3; no clear D gene. Between the trimmed V and J ends, which lost 5 bases and 6 bases, there was a span of 12 bases. CDR3 length: 13 amino acids. Germline V gene lookup returns CDR1 SGHAT and CDR2 FQDESV (reference sequence). CDR3 nucleotides: TGTGCCAGCAGCGCAAGACATGGCGATACGCAGTATTTT. It encodes CASSARHGDTQYF.

In the case of this clonotype: Given the absence of the conserved phenylalanine or tryptophan at the CDR3 end, a read error is likely. CDR3 in amino acids: CVSSEEDTQYY. The CDR3 DNA is TGTGTCAGCAGTGAGGAAGATACGCAGTATTAT. This chain connects TRBV2 to TRBJ2-3; D gene unclear. CDR3 length equals 11 residues. Germline lookup yields CDR1 SNHLY and CDR2 FYNNEI.

This clonotype was detected many times. V gene TRBV6-6 combines with J gene TRBJ2-6; D not resolved. Trimming stripped 5 bases from V and 0 bases from J, with 5 bases between. Per the germline V gene, CDR1 is MNHNY and CDR2 is SVGAGI (reference sequence). The CDR3 loop spans 14 amino acids. For the CDR3, the DNA is TGTGCCAGCAGTCAATCCTCTGGGGCCAACGTCCTGACTTTC. It specifies CASSQSSGANVLTF.

Points on this clonotype: A much larger clone sits a single nucleotide away, making a read error possible. The CDR3 DNA reads TGTGCCAGCAGTCCTGGACATGTTGAAAAACTGGTTTTT. Translating gives CASSPGHVEKLVF. V gene TRBV28 combines with J gene TRBJ1-4; possibly TRBD1 for D (5 bases). The CDR3 loop spans 13 amino acids. Germline V gives CDR1 MDHEN, CDR2 SYDVKM.

About this clonotype: A single base separates this from a much larger clone, so it may be a read error. The V call is TRBV28, the J call TRBJ1-6; 7 nucleotides align to TRBD1. This CDR3 is 13 amino acids long. Germline loops: CDR1 MDHEN, CDR2 SYDVKM. The CDR3, as DNA: TGTGCCTGCAGTAGACAGGGAAGGTCACCCCTCCACTTT. Translation: CACSRQGRSPLHF. The full variable domain, in which reference TRBV28 and TRBJ1-6 provide the parts outside the CDR3, is DVKVTQSSRYLVKRTGEKVFLECVQDMDHENMFWYRQDPGLGLRLIYFSYDVKMKEKGDIPEGYSVSREKKERFSLILESASTNQTSMYLCACSRQGRSPLHFGNGTRLTVT.

This clonotype was counted many times. The chain is built from TRBV28 and TRBJ1-5, with a weak D call TRBD1 (6 bases). The V gene lost 8 bases and the J gene lost 8 bases, with 16 bases spanning the gap. This CDR3 has 13 residues. The germline gives CDR1 MDHEN, CDR2 SYDVKM. CDR3 residues: CASYEDSEKPQHF. As DNA, the CDR3 is TGTGCCAGCTATGAGGACAGCGAGAAGCCCCAGCATTTT.

The CDR3 nucleotides are TGTGCCAGCAGCCTAGGGGCCGCCGATAATTCACCCCTCCACTTT. This translates into CASSLGAADNSPLHF. This rearrangement joins TRBV7-9 to TRBJ1-6; maybe TRBD1 (5 bases). The germline gives CDR1 SEHNR, CDR2 FQNEAQ (reference sequence). This CDR3 is built from 15 residues. Trimming left V 5 bases short and J 5 bases short, with 13 bases between. Full variable domain (rest looked up from reference TRBV7-9 and TRBJ1-6): DTGVSQNPRHKITKRGQNVTFRCDPISEHNRLYWYRQTLGQGPEFLTYFQNEAQLEKSRLLSDRFSAERPKGSFSTLEIQRTEQGDSAMYLCASSLGAADNSPLHFGNGTRLTVT.

In this sample, this clonotype turned up a few times. A much larger clone lies one base from this, so it may be a read error. The chain couples TRBV28 to TRBJ1-2; unclear D gene. Trimming took off 1 base at V and 8 bases at J, with 14 bases between the two ends. Germline CDR1 is MDHEN and CDR2 is SYDVKM. The CDR3 runs to 14 residues. Here the CDR3 DNA reads TGTGCCAGCAGTTTATCTCTGGGTCTTGAAGGCTACACCTTC. This translates into CASSLSLGLEGYTF.

This clonotype has just one count. J is TRBJ2-2 and V is TRBV20-1, with 7 bases matching TRBD2. The CDR3 has 15 residues. The germline V gene encodes CDR1 DFQATT and CDR2 SNEGSKA (reference sequence). V gave up 2 bases and J gave up 0 bases; unmatched junction bases: 3. The CDR3, as DNA: TGCAGTGCTAGATGGCTAGCGGCGAACACCGGGGAGCTGTTTTTT. Translated, it gives CSARWLAANTGELFF.

In its sample, this clonotype was seen many times. V is TRBV9 and J is TRBJ2-7, with 11 bases that match TRBD2. The CDR3 has 14 residues. V gave up 0 bases and J gave up 4 bases; unmatched junction bases: 0. Looked up from germline, CDR1 is SGDLS and CDR2 is YYNGEE. CDR3 region: CASSVGTSGYEQYF. The CDR3 DNA sequence: TGTGCCAGCAGCGTAGGGACTAGCGGGTACGAGCAGTACTTC. Using reference TRBV9 and TRBJ2-7 for the parts outside the CDR3, the full variable domain is DSGVTQTPKHLITATGQRVTLRCSPRSGDLSVYWYQQSLDQGLQFLIQYYNGEERAKGNILERFSAQQFPDLHSELNLSSLELGDSALYFCASSVGTSGYEQYFGPGTRLTVT.

As for this clonotype: A much more abundant neighbour one base away suggests this may be a read error. The chain combines TRBV7-2 with TRBJ1-5, with unresolved D. Germline assignment: CDR1 SGHTA and CDR2 FQGNSA. The CDR3 sequence is 15 residues long. CDR3 sequence: CASIGLGYSNKPQHF. In nucleotides, the CDR3 is TGTGCCAGCATAGGGTTAGGTTATAGCAATAAGCCCCAGCATTTT.

This clonotype showed up just a few times. V is TRBV20-1 and J is TRBJ2-3; D unresolved. CDR3 size: 13 residues. The ends were cut back, 5 bases at V and 5 bases at J, with 14 bases in the middle. Germline CDR1 reads DFQATT; CDR2 reads SNEGSKA (reference sequence). CDR3 sequence (DNA): TGCAGTGCTGCATCCACCCACGGAGATACGCAGTATTTT. Translated: CSAASTHGDTQYF.

This clonotype was observed many times. This sequence joins TRBV3-1 and TRBJ1-2; weak D call: TRBD1 (6 bases). Germline CDR1 is LGHDT and CDR2 is YNNKEL (reference sequence). With 4 bases removed from V and 4 bases from J, the gap between germline ends came to 13 bases. The CDR3 sequence is 14 residues long. In nucleotides, the CDR3 is TGTGCCAGCAGCCCTCAGGGGACTAGCTATGGCTACACCTTC. It translates to CASSPQGTSYGYTF.

This clonotype was observed many times. This chain uses TRBV5-1 with TRBJ2-7; TRBD2 might be the D (5 bases). Germline values: CDR1 SGHRS, CDR2 YFSETQ. There are 16 residues in the CDR3. V was cut by 3 bases and J by 0 bases, with 16 bases left in between. CDR3 DNA: TGCGCCAGCAGCTCGGCGCTCGGACTGAGCTCCTACGAGCAGTACTTC. It yields the protein CASSSALGLSSYEQYF.

This clonotype was counted at least ten times. The chain is built from TRBV2 and TRBJ1-5; no definite D call. V was pared by 3 bases and J by 5 bases, with 11 bases between. Germline-derived CDR1 and CDR2 are SNHLY and FYNNEI. This CDR3 is 14 amino acids long. The CDR3: CASSDGEGDQPQHF. The CDR3 DNA sequence: TGTGCCAGCAGTGACGGGGAGGGAGATCAGCCCCAGCATTTT.

V gene TRBV7-9 combines with J gene TRBJ2-7, with 8 bases identical to TRBD2. J lost 2 bases, V lost 5 bases, and 11 bases had no gene match. CDR3 size: 16 residues. Germline V gene lookup returns CDR1 SEHNR and CDR2 FQNEAQ (reference sequence). CDR3 DNA sequence: TGTGCCAGCAGCCAAGAGCCTAGCGGGTCAACCTACGAGCAGTACTTC. It is translated as CASSQEPSGSTYEQYF.

The chain is built from TRBV7-8 and TRBJ2-6, with no clear D. Trimming left V 0 bases short and J 2 bases short, with 14 bases between. The germline V gene has CDR1 SGHVS and CDR2 FQNEAQ. This CDR3 has 18 residues. This chain's CDR3 is CASSLAGLDLAGANVLTF. The CDR3 DNA follows: TGTGCCAGCAGCTTAGCCGGGCTGGATTTGGCTGGGGCCAACGTCCTGACTTTC.